This is a list of T cell receptor beta chains from one sample in a study of cytomegalovirus exposure and HLA in healthy donors. This table comes from immunoSEQ multiplex PCR, and its TCRdb copy is limited to in-frame clones, with some not included. The sample has over 110,000 clones; 82% are singletons. What was sequenced was PBMCs. All receptors derive from a male donor in good health and CMV-seronegative. Each CDR3 is given with its conserved first and last residue. D genes are given only for firm matches. Some rows mark clone size as missing; the rest say once, few, many or name a class of expanded clone.

clone size | J gene | D gene | V gene | CDR3 DNA | CDR3 protein
- | TRBJ2-7 | - | TRBV19 | TGTGCCAGTAGCCCTAACGGTGAGGGGGACTACGAGCAGTACTTC | CASSPNGEGDYEQYF
- | TRBJ1-4 | - | TRBV6-6 | TGTGCCAGCATGATCGGGGGGACTAATGAAAAACTGTTTTTT | CASMIGGTNEKLFF
- | TRBJ2-5 | TRBD1 | TRBV7-9 | TGTGCCAGCAGTGGACAGGGCCAAGAGACCCAGTACTTC | CASSGQGQETQYF
- | TRBJ2-1 | - | TRBV28 | TGTGCCAGCAGTTTGGAGCGGTTTGGGCTCAATGAGCAGTTCTTC | CASSLERFGLNEQFF
- | TRBJ2-1 | - | TRBV20-1 | TGCAGTGCTAGCAATAATGAGCAGTTCTTC | CSASNNEQFF
- | TRBJ2-2 | TRBD2 | TRBV7-8 | TGTGCCAGCAGCCTAGAGGAGCGGGGCTTGAACACCGGGGAGCTGTTTTTT | CASSLEERGLNTGELFF
- | TRBJ2-3 | - | TRBV4-3 | TGCGCCGGCAGCCGCGGTGGCTCCTCTTCCACAGATACGCAGTATTTT | CAGSRGGSSSTDTQYF
- | TRBJ2-7 | - | TRBV7-3 | TGTGCCAGCAGCTCCGGCGGCGAGCAGTACTTC | CASSSGGEQYF
- | TRBJ2-2 | - | TRBV4-1 | TGCGCCAGCAGGCTAGCGACGAACACCGGGGAGCTGTTTTTT | CASRLATNTGELFF
- | TRBJ1-5 | - | TRBV7-3 | TGTGCCAGCAGCCTTGGCAAGACAAGCAATCAGCCCCAGCATTTT | CASSLGKTSNQPQHF
- | TRBJ2-5 | TRBD2 | TRBV5-3 | TGTGCCAGAAGCTTGAAGTCCCCGACTAGCGGGGAAGAGACCCAGTACTTC | CARSLKSPTSGEETQYF
- | TRBJ2-7 | TRBD1 | TRBV6-5 | TGTGCCAGCAGTTACCCGGGACAGGGTGCCTACGAGCAGTACTTC | CASSYPGQGAYEQYF
few | TRBJ1-2 | TRBD1 | TRBV7-6 | TGTGCCAGCAGCTTGGGACAGGGGATGACGGGCTACACCTTC | CASSLGQGMTGYTF
- | TRBJ2-7 | - | TRBV13 | TGTGCCAGCAGCTTAGAGGGGTCCTACGAGCAGTACTTC | CASSLEGSYEQYF
- | TRBJ2-7 | - | TRBV7-6 | TGTGCCAGCAGCCGAGGAGGGGTCTCCTACGAGCAGTACTTC | CASSRGGVSYEQYF
- | TRBJ2-7 | - | TRBV2 | TGTGCCAGCAGGCCCAGGGTCTCCTACGAGCAGTACTTC | CASRPRVSYEQYF
- | TRBJ2-3 | - | TRBV15 | TGTGCCACCCGCAGGGGGGACAGTAGCACAGATACGCAGTATTTT | CATRRGDSSTDTQYF
- | TRBJ1-1 | - | TRBV4-2 | TGTGCCAGCAGCCAAGATCCCCAGGGGCGAACTGAAGCTTTCTTT | CASSQDPQGRTEAFF
- | TRBJ1-1 | TRBD1 | TRBV29-1 | TGCAGCGTCAGGGGACAGGTGAACACTGAAGCTTTCTTT | CSVRGQVNTEAFF
- | TRBJ2-3 | - | TRBV29-1 | TGCAGCGGGGGAGTGGCGGGAACACGCACAGATACGCAGTATTTT | CSGGVAGTRTDTQYF
- | TRBJ2-7 | - | TRBV7-2 | TGTGCCAGCAGCTTAGGCGTCAACTCCTACGAGCAGTACTTC | CASSLGVNSYEQYF
once | TRBJ1-4 | TRBD1 | TRBV7-9 | TGTGCCAGCAGCTTTGGGGGACAGAAAGCAACTAATGAAAAACTGTTTTTT | CASSFGGQKATNEKLFF
- | TRBJ2-1 | - | TRBV19 | TGTGCCAGTAGTTCGGGGTACTCCTACAATGAGCAGTTCTTC | CASSSGYSYNEQFF
few | TRBJ2-1 | TRBD2 | TRBV27 | TGTGCCAGCAGCTTACCGCTAGCGGGAGTTGGGAATGAGCAGTTCTTC | CASSLPLAGVGNEQFF
few | TRBJ2-5 | - | TRBV18 | TGTGCCAGCTCACCACCCCCCCAGGGCGCGACCCAGTACTTC | CASSPPPQGATQYF
- | TRBJ2-1 | - | TRBV11-2 | TGTGCCAGCAGCTTAGGTTTCACTGGACAATTCAATGAGCAGTTCTTC | CASSLGFTGQFNEQFF
few | TRBJ1-1 | - | TRBV4-3 | TGCGCCAGCAGCCAAGGAGGTAAGAACACTGAAGCTTTCTTT | CASSQGGKNTEAFF
few | TRBJ2-7 | TRBD1 | TRBV6-1 | TGTGCCGGCCGAGTGACAGGGAACTACGAGCAGTACTTC | CAGRVTGNYEQYF
- | TRBJ1-2 | - | TRBV6-6 | TGTGCCAGCAGTTATCAGAACTATGGCTACACCTTC | CASSYQNYGYTF
- | TRBJ2-2 | - | TRBV6-5 | TGTGCCAGCAGTTCGCGGTACGCCGGGGAGCTGTTTTTT | CASSSRYAGELFF
- | TRBJ2-5 | - | TRBV7-2 | TGTGCCAGCAGCCTCCGAGCGGAAGAGACCCAGTACTTC | CASSLRAEETQYF
- | TRBJ2-3 | TRBD2 | TRBV4-3 | TGCGCCAGCAGCCCGCGGACTAGCGGGATTTTGGATCGCACAGATACGCAGTATTTT | CASSPRTSGILDRTDTQYF
- | TRBJ2-7 | - | TRBV29-1 | TGCAGCGTGGAACAGGAATACGAGCAGTACTTC | CSVEQEYEQYF
few | TRBJ1-1 | - | TRBV21-1 | TGTGCCAGCAGCGATGGCGACAGGGGCAAGAACACTGAAGCTTTCTTT | CASSDGDRGKNTEAFF
- | TRBJ1-4 | - | TRBV7-8 | TGTGCCAGCAGCTTAGCAAGGCGGGTGGACGAAAAACTGTTTTTT | CASSLARRVDEKLFF
- | TRBJ2-7 | - | TRBV19 | TGTGCCAGTGGGGCGGCCCCCTACGAGCAGTACTTC | CASGAAPYEQYF
- | TRBJ1-1 | - | TRBV30 | TGTGCCTGGAGTCCGACAGTCTTTAGTGAAGCTTTCTTT | CAWSPTVFSEAFF
- | TRBJ2-1 | TRBD2 | TRBV4-1 | TGCGCCAGCAGCCAAGAGGAGGCGGGAGCTGAGGCCAATGAGCAGTTCTTC | CASSQEEAGAEANEQFF
- | TRBJ1-2 | - | TRBV27 | TGTGCCAGCAGTTTATCGAGACAGCTCTATGGCTACACCTTC | CASSLSRQLYGYTF
- | TRBJ2-7 | TRBD1 | TRBV30 | TGTGCCTGGAGCCAGGGGGCCTACGAGCAGTACTTC | CAWSQGAYEQYF
- | TRBJ2-2 | TRBD1 | TRBV18 | TGTGCCAGCTCACGGATTCGGGGACAGACGAACACCGGGGAGCTGTTTTTT | CASSRIRGQTNTGELFF
- | TRBJ2-7 | TRBD2 | TRBV10-3 | TGTGCCATCAGTGAGGGGCCCGGGGGGGCGGGGGGCTACGAGCAGTACTTC | CAISEGPGGAGGYEQYF
- | TRBJ2-1 | TRBD2 | TRBV2 | TGTGCCAGCAGTGAGGAACTAGCGGACAATGAGCAGTTCTTC | CASSEELADNEQFF